This T cell receptor (beta chain) was obtained from a study of T cells in Graves' hyperthyroidism and ophthalmopathy. From RNA transcripts, TCR beta CDR3 regions were amplified. The TCR CDR3 first-round RT-PCR relied on the HTBI primer set. MiXCR, run by TCRdb on the multiplex PCR reads, gives a single entry per CDR3 protein. The table shows about 740,000 distinct CDR3 sequences, with roughly 15% occurring only once. The authors took PBMCs from 10 ml fresh peripheral blood. This clonotype was seen ten or more times. The V gene's germline CDR1 is SGHTA and CDR2 FQGNSA. The J segment lost 9 bases and the V segment lost 1 base, leaving 5 bases of the junction unmatched. The CDR3 runs 15 residues.

Sequences were obtained from blood. This rearrangement joins TRBV7-2 to TRBJ2-7; 14 bases agree with TRBD2. The TCR originated in a woman aged 18-29 years with Graves' hyperthyroidism. The CDR3 loop reads CASSLGLAGGPAQYF. The CDR3, as DNA: TGTGCCAGCAGCTTAGGACTAGCGGGAGGGCCTGCGCAGTACTTC.